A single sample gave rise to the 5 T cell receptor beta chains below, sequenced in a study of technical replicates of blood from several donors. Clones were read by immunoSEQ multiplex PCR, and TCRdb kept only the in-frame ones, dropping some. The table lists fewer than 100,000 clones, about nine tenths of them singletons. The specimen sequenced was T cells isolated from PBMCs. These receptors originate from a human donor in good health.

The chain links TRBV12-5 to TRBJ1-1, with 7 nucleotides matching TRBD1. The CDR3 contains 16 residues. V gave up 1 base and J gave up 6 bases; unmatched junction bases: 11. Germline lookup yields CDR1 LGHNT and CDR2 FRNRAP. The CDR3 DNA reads TGTGCTAGTGGTTTGGATTTTCGACAGGGTAAGTCTGAAGCTTTCTTT. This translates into CASGLDFRQGKSEAFF. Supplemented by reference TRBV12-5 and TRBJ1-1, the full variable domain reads DARVTQTPRHKVTEMGQEVTMRCQPILGHNTVFWYRQTMMQGLELLAYFRNRAPLDDSGMPKDRFSAEMPDATLATLKIQPSEPRDSAVYFCASGLDFRQGKSEAFFGQGTRLTVV.

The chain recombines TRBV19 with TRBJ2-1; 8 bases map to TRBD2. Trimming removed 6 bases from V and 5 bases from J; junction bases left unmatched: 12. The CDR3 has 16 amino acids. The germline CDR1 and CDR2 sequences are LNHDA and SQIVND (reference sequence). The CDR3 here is CASRRRAAGGNNEQFF. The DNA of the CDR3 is TGTGCCAGTAGGAGGCGCGCGGCGGGAGGTAACAATGAGCAGTTCTTC.

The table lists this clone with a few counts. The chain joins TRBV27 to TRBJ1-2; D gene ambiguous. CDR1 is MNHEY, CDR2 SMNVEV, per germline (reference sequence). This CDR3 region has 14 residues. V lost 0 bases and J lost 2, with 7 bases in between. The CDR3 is CASSLSAWNYGYTF. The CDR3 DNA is TGTGCCAGCAGTTTATCGGCCTGGAACTATGGCTACACCTTC.

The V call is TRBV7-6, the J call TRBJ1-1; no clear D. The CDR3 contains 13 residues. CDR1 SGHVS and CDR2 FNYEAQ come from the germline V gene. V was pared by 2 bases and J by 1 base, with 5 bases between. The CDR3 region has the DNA TGTGCCAGCAGCTTAAATAAGAACACTGAAGCTTTCTTT. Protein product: CASSLNKNTEAFF.

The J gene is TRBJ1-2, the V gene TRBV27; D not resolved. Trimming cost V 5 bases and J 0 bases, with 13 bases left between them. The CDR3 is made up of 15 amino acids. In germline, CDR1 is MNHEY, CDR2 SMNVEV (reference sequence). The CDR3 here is CASSPAGFPNYGYTF. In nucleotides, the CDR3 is TGTGCCAGCAGTCCGGCCGGGTTCCCTAACTATGGCTACACCTTC.